These 28 T cell receptor beta chains were sequenced from one sample in a study of shared clonotypes between healthy human individuals. Libraries were prepared by immunoSEQ multiplex PCR; TCRdb keeps only in-frame clonotypes and omits some of them. The table has about 1.1 million clones, about four fifths seen once. The sequencing sample was made of memory CD4+ T cells from PBMCs. Subset described: CD45RA-negative fraction. The source of these receptors is a man between 18 and 35 years old in good health. Some clones in this sample may be carry-over from other donors' samples.

This sequence joins TRBV7-9 and TRBJ2-4; TRBD1 matches 7 bases. The CDR3 loop spans 16 amino acids. Germline V gene lookup returns CDR1 SEHNR and CDR2 FQNEAQ (reference sequence). The ends lost 1 base at V and 1 base at J; junction bases unmatched: 4. The CDR3 region has the DNA TGTGCCAGCAGCTTAGTTCCGACAGGGGCCAAAAACATTCAGTACTTC. Translation: CASSLVPTGAKNIQYF.

The chain links TRBV18 to TRBJ2-5, with TRBD1 matching 7 bases. V lost 0 bases, J lost 7 bases, and 8 bases stayed unmatched. The germline gives CDR1 KGHSH, CDR2 LQKENI. CDR3 length equals 15 residues. DNA for the CDR3: TGTGCCAGCTCACCACCGGGGACAGCCCTGGGGACCCAGTACTTC. Translated: CASSPPGTALGTQYF.

Turning to this clone: Other DNA sequences in this specimen translate into the identical CDR3. The chain recombines TRBV7-2 with TRBJ1-3; the match to TRBD1 covers 8 bases. The CDR3 is made up of 15 amino acids. With V trimmed by 5 bases and J by 0 bases, 3 bases remained unmatched. Germline V gene data show CDR1 as SGHTA and CDR2 as FQGNSA. Here the CDR3 reads CASSPTGGSGNTIYF. The CDR3 DNA is TGTGCCAGCAGCCCCACAGGGGGCTCTGGAAACACCATATATTTT.

This chain links TRBV10-2 with TRBJ2-7, with D unclear. The CDR3 is made up of 12 amino acids. V was pared by 8 bases and J by 0 bases, with 8 bases between. Germline V CDR1 and CDR2: WSHSY, SAAADI. The CDR3 is CASSPSSYEQYF. The CDR3 nucleotides are TGCGCCAGCTCCCCGAGCTCCTACGAGCAGTACTTC.

The chain couples TRBV7-9 to TRBJ2-1, with 8 positions matching TRBD1. The trim removed 1 base at V and 9 bases at J, leaving 5 bases unmatched. The CDR3 loop spans 14 amino acids. The germline V gene encodes CDR1 SEHNR and CDR2 FQNEAQ (reference sequence). The DNA for the CDR3 is TGTGCCAGCAGCTTAGGTCCAGGGGGCGGTGAGCAGTTCTTC. Amino acids: CASSLGPGGGEQFF.

The gene calls are TRBV6-5 and TRBJ2-7; D may be TRBD2 (5 bases). V shed 0 bases and J shed 3 bases, with 12 bases lying between them. The CDR3 contains 15 residues. Germline V lookup: CDR1 MNHEY, CDR2 SVGAGI. The CDR3 coding sequence is TGTGCCAGCAGTTACTCGGCTGGGAGCAACTACGAGCAGTACTTC. Protein sequence: CASSYSAGSNYEQYF.

This clone was detected ten times or more. The chain recombines TRBV28 with TRBJ2-3; the match to TRBD2 covers 8 bases. The CDR3 is 17 residues long. The ends lost 1 base at V and 0 bases at J; junction bases unmatched: 6. The germline gives CDR1 MDHEN, CDR2 SYDVKM. The CDR3 nucleotides read TGTGCCAGCAGTTTATCCTTTTCTAGCGGGAGCACAGATACGCAGTATTTT. Its translation is CASSLSFSSGSTDTQYF. Complete variable domain (other parts from reference TRBV28 and TRBJ2-3): DVKVTQSSRYLVKRTGEKVFLECVQDMDHENMFWYRQDPGLGLRLIYFSYDVKMKEKGDIPEGYSVSREKKERFSLILESASTNQTSMYLCASSLSFSSGSTDTQYFGPGTRLTVL.

This clone was counted a few times. The chain employs TRBV18 and TRBJ2-7, with TRBD1 identical over 8 bases. The ends lost 2 bases at V and 2 bases at J; junction bases unmatched: 8. Germline V gives CDR1 KGHSH, CDR2 LQKENI. CDR3 size: 16 residues. DNA of the CDR3: TGTGCCAGCTCACCAGATCAGGGACAGGCCCCCTACGAGCAGTACTTC. Protein sequence: CASSPDQGQAPYEQYF.

V and J are TRBV29-1 and TRBJ1-1; no reliable D call. Per germline, CDR1 SQVTM and CDR2 ANQGSEA. This CDR3 region has 11 residues. The V end lost 3 bases, the J end lost 0 bases, and 2 bases lay between the germline ends. DNA of the CDR3: TGCAGCGTTGAGATGAACACTGAAGCTTTCTTT. It codes for CSVEMNTEAFF.

The CDR3 DNA reads TGTGCCAGCAGTCCCCTCGAATCACCCCTCCACTTT. Translating it yields CASSPLESPLHF. The genes are TRBV28 and TRBJ1-6; no clear D gene. Trimming shortened V by 5 bases and J by 10 bases, and 9 bases separated the two germline ends. CDR1 and CDR2 from the germline V gene are MDHEN and SYDVKM. The CDR3 extends over 12 amino acids.

On this clone: This may stem from a read error, because a much larger clone lies one nucleotide away. CDR3 loop: CASSLWVNTEAFF. DNA for the CDR3: TGTGCCAGCAGCTTGTGGGTGAACACTGAAGCTTTCTTT. This chain connects TRBV5-4 to TRBJ1-1; no reliable D call. The CDR3 length is 13 residues. Germline V gene sequence: CDR1 SGHNT, CDR2 YYREEE (reference sequence). Trimming took off 1 base at V and 0 bases at J, with 4 bases between the two ends.

The J gene is TRBJ2-6, the V gene TRBV2; 10 bases are shared with TRBD1. Germline values: CDR1 SNHLY, CDR2 FYNNEI. V lost 6 bases and J lost 3; bases outside the gene matches: 5. The CDR3 totals 16 residues. CDR3 DNA: TGTGCCAGCAGGCGACAGGGGGCAAGTGGGGCCAACGTCCTGACTTTC. Translated, it gives CASRRQGASGANVLTF.

The CDR3 DNA sequence: TGTGCCAGTAGTCTAGGGACAGCCCGAAGTCCAGATACGCAGTATTTT. This encodes CASSLGTARSPDTQYF. The chain recombines TRBV19 with TRBJ2-3, with 7 bases lining up with TRBD1. The CDR3 sequence is 16 residues long. Germline assignment: CDR1 LNHDA and CDR2 SQIVND (reference sequence). V was pared by 5 bases and J by 4 bases, with 12 bases of the junction left unmatched.

This clone was observed once. V gene TRBV28 combines with J gene TRBJ2-7; D perhaps matches TRBD2 (7 bases). CDR1 is MDHEN, CDR2 SYDVKM, per germline. The ends were cut back, 7 bases at V and 4 bases at J, with 17 bases in the middle. There are 14 residues in the CDR3. CDR3 region: CASISGGREYEQYF. In DNA, the CDR3 is TGTGCCAGCATCAGTGGGGGGCGGGAGTACGAGCAGTACTTC.

The V call is TRBV5-1, the J call TRBJ2-7; D possibly uses TRBD1 or TRBD2 (5 bases each). Germline V gene data show CDR1 as SGHRS and CDR2 as YFSETQ. Trimming stripped 1 base from V and 5 bases from J, with 13 bases between. This CDR3 contains 14 residues. In DNA form, the CDR3 reads TGCGCCAGCAGCTTGTCGAATCGGGGCCACGAGCAGTACTTC. It is translated as CASSLSNRGHEQYF.

This clone was observed at least ten times. The V and J genes are TRBV29-1 and TRBJ2-1; the D gene is possibly TRBD2 (6 bases). Trimming removed 3 bases from V and 1 base from J, with 16 bases in between. The CDR3 extends over 16 amino acids. Looked up from germline, CDR1 is SQVTM and CDR2 is ANQGSEA. This CDR3 is CSVDGRRAGSYNEQFF. Here the CDR3 DNA reads TGCAGCGTTGATGGGCGGAGGGCCGGGTCCTACAATGAGCAGTTCTTC.

V is TRBV11-3 and J is TRBJ2-2; D is possibly TRBD1 (6 bases). The ends were cut back, 2 bases at V and 6 bases at J, with 22 bases in the middle. In germline, CDR1 is SGHNT, CDR2 YENEEA. The length of the CDR3 is 18 residues. The CDR3 nucleotides are TGTGCCAGCAGCTTAAACCGGTGGGGCCAGGGGAGTCCCGGGGAGCTGTTTTTT. Translation gives CASSLNRWGQGSPGELFF.

This clone showed up just once. The chain links TRBV25-1 to TRBJ2-6; 8 bases are a match to TRBD1. Germline lookup yields CDR1 MGHDK and CDR2 SYGVNS. This CDR3 is 15 amino acids long. Trimming took 7 bases from V and 3 from J; bases not matched to a gene: 5. CDR3 amino acids: CASTGQGFGANVLTF. DNA for the CDR3: TGTGCCAGCACCGGACAGGGCTTTGGGGCCAACGTCCTGACTTTC.

The chain links TRBV15 to TRBJ2-7, with TRBD2 identical over 11 bases. Germline loops: CDR1 LNHNV, CDR2 YYDKDF (reference sequence). The V and J ends lost 0 bases and 3 bases, in that order; junction bases with no gene match: 4. The CDR3 spans 16 residues. This CDR3 reads CATSRDGTSGLYEQYF. The CDR3 bases are TGTGCCACCAGCAGAGACGGGACTAGCGGACTCTACGAGCAGTACTTC.

V is TRBV9 and J is TRBJ2-1, with no clear D. The CDR3 covers 15 residues. V lost 0 bases, J lost 0 bases, and 7 bases lay in between. CDR1 and CDR2 from the germline V gene are SGDLS and YYNGEE. The CDR3 DNA sequence: TGTGCCAGCAGCGTAGATCCACTCTCCTACAATGAGCAGTTCTTC. Translation: CASSVDPLSYNEQFF.

The V gene is TRBV29-1, the J gene TRBJ2-5; the D gene is possibly TRBD2 (7 bases). CDR3 length equals 13 residues. V lost 7 bases to trimming and J lost 0 bases, with 12 bases between them. CDR1 is SQVTM, CDR2 ANQGSEA, per germline. This CDR3 reads CSALGGHQETQYF. CDR3 coding DNA: TGCAGCGCCTTGGGGGGGCACCAAGAGACCCAGTACTTC.

The rearrangement links TRBV5-1 to TRBJ2-3; 9 bases align to TRBD1. The CDR3 extends over 16 amino acids. Germline V gene lookup returns CDR1 SGHRS and CDR2 YFSETQ. The trim removed 0 bases at V and 4 bases at J, leaving 6 bases unmatched. CDR3 amino acids: CASSLASRQGADTQYF. The CDR3, as DNA: TGCGCCAGCAGCTTGGCGTCTCGACAGGGGGCAGATACGCAGTATTTT.

The chain links TRBV4-2 to TRBJ2-1, with 13 positions matching TRBD2. This CDR3 contains 18 residues. The V gene's germline CDR1 is LGHNA and CDR2 YNFKEQ. V shed 1 base and J 4 bases; nucleotides not matched to a gene: 7. The DNA for the CDR3 is TGTGCCAGCAGCCAAGGGACTAGCGGGAGATTACTTTACAATGAGCAGTTCTTC. This translates into CASSQGTSGRLLYNEQFF.

This sequence joins TRBV10-1 and TRBJ2-3; possible D gene TRBD2, 6 bases. The CDR3 is made up of 16 amino acids. Germline values: CDR1 WNHNN, CDR2 SYGVQD (reference sequence). Trimming took 6 bases from V and 6 from J, leaving 22 bases between them. CDR3 amino acids: CASSPLSSGGVDTQYF. CDR3 DNA sequence: TGCGCCAGCAGCCCATTGAGTAGCGGAGGAGTGGATACGCAGTATTTT.

The rearrangement uses TRBV7-3 and TRBJ2-2; D ambiguous. CDR3 length: 14 amino acids. With 4 bases removed from V and 1 base from J, the gap between germline ends came to 7 bases. Per the germline V gene, CDR1 is SGHTA and CDR2 is FQGTGA. DNA for the CDR3: TGTGCCAGCAGCTACGGACGGAACACCGGGGAGCTGTTTTTT. Its translation is CASSYGRNTGELFF.

V is TRBV6-6 and J is TRBJ1-1; D uncertain. Germline CDR1 is MNHNY and CDR2 is SVGAGI (reference sequence). CDR3 length: 13 residues. Trimming cost V 6 bases and J 0 bases, with 8 bases left between them. The CDR3 nucleotides read TGTGCCAGCAGCCCGACCCTGAACACTGAAGCTTTCTTT. It codes for CASSPTLNTEAFF.

Only a few counts were recorded for this clone. This sequence joins TRBV2 and TRBJ2-1; D is perhaps TRBD1 (5 bases). There are 14 residues in the CDR3. Trimming cost V 7 bases and J 8 bases, with 18 bases left between them. The germline CDR1 and CDR2 sequences are SNHLY and FYNNEI. The CDR3 coding sequence is TGTGCCAGCAAGAAGGCGGTCCTAGGGGATGAGCAGTTCTTC. This codes for CASKKAVLGDEQFF.

This clone was detected ten times or more. This chain uses TRBV27 with TRBJ2-3; 8 bases agree with TRBD1. The CDR3 is made up of 16 amino acids. After removal of 5 bases from V and 6 bases from J, the junction contained 13 bases not matched to a gene. Germline V CDR1 and CDR2: MNHEY, SMNVEV (reference sequence). The CDR3 bases are TGTGCCAGCAGTCCCCGCGGCTTAAACAGGGGGGATACGCAGTATTTT. Its translation: CASSPRGLNRGDTQYF.